The T cell receptor (beta chain) described here comes from a study of identical twins. Findings and caveats of the study: Out-of-frame alpha sequences that twins shared showed excess low generation probability. Fewer insertions characterized abundant cord blood beta clonotypes, whereas memory repertoires showed none.

About this clonotype itself: Its antigen remains unknown.

Trimming removed 6 bases at V and 4 bases at J, with 15 bases between. This CDR3 is 13 amino acids long. Germline CDR1 reads DFQATT; CDR2 reads SNEGSKA (reference sequence). Template switching added a universal primer binding site, and final cDNA carried unique molecular identifiers. TCRdb independently ran MiXCR on the 5' RACE reads; one entry per CDR3 protein. Of approximately 890,000 distinct CDR3 sequences listed, over 9% were seen once; the top ten hold around 1.5%. The data were also submitted as part of a second study, on yellow fever vaccine responses in identical twins.

The chain is built from TRBV20-1 and TRBJ2-5; D unclear. This clonotype originated in a woman under 30 in good health. The sample consisted of PBMCs. The CDR3 DNA is TGCAGTGCCCGCGACGTGGCCAGAGAGACCCAGTACTTC. Amino acid sequence: CSARDVARETQYF.